The next 16 T cell receptor beta chains were all read from a single sample in a study of cytomegalovirus exposure and HLA in healthy donors. Data came from immunoSEQ multiplex PCR; TCRdb stores just in-frame clones and leaves some out. Among tens of thousands of clones listed, about 90% were seen once. The specimen was PBMCs. The receptors stem from a man younger than 35 in good health and CMV-seronegative.

V gene TRBV27 combines with J gene TRBJ1-1; 9 bases line up with TRBD1. The V segment lost 5 bases and the J segment 0 bases; nucleotides outside the gene matches: 7. Germline CDR1 reads MNHEY; CDR2 reads SMNVEV (reference sequence). This CDR3 is 16 amino acids long. CDR3 amino acids: CASSQWTGAMNTEAFF. The DNA of the CDR3 is TGTGCCAGCAGTCAGTGGACAGGGGCTATGAACACTGAAGCTTTCTTT.

This clone was observed a single time. This chain links TRBV11-2 with TRBJ1-1, with TRBD1 as a possible D gene (5 bases). Deletions cut 0 bases from V and 4 bases from J, with 12 bases between. Germline assignment: CDR1 SGHAT and CDR2 FQNNGV. The CDR3 covers 15 residues. The CDR3: CASSLEGARSTEAFF. Written as DNA, the CDR3 is TGTGCCAGCAGCTTAGAAGGGGCGCGGTCCACTGAAGCTTTCTTT. Looking up the rest from reference TRBV11-2 and TRBJ1-1 gives the full variable domain: EAGVAQSPRYKIIEKRQSVAFWCNPISGHATLYWYQQILGQGPKLLIQFQNNGVVDDSQLPKDRFSAERLKGVDSTLKIQPAKLEDSAVYLCASSLEGARSTEAFFGQGTRLTVV.

The rearrangement links TRBV29-1 to TRBJ2-3, with D possibly being TRBD2 (6 bases). The germline V and J ends were trimmed by 3 bases and 1 base, with 17 bases remaining between them. The germline CDR1 and CDR2 sequences are SQVTM and ANQGSEA. This CDR3 is 16 amino acids long. CDR3 loop: CSVDGQDGEGTDTQYF. Written as DNA, the CDR3 is TGCAGCGTTGATGGGCAAGATGGGGAGGGCACAGATACGCAGTATTTT.

This sequence joins TRBV7-9 and TRBJ2-1; 9 nucleotides line up with TRBD1. The trim removed 7 bases at V and 4 bases at J, leaving 5 bases unmatched. The germline gives CDR1 SEHNR, CDR2 FQNEAQ (reference sequence). This CDR3 has 14 amino acids. The CDR3, as DNA: TGTGCCAGCACCCCGGGACAGGGTTACAATGAGCAGTTCTTC. Translated, it gives CASTPGQGYNEQFF.

This clone showed up just once. The J gene is TRBJ1-3, the V gene TRBV6-1, with D possibly matching TRBD1 (5 bases). In germline, CDR1 is MNHNS, CDR2 SASEGT. Trimming removed 4 bases from V and 4 bases from J, with 14 bases in between. The CDR3 has 15 amino acids. The CDR3 bases are TGTGCCAGCAGTGGGGGCCGGGCTGGGGGAAACACCATATATTTT. It codes for CASSGGRAGGNTIYF.

The J gene is TRBJ2-2, the V gene TRBV18; TRBD2 aligns across 7 bases. Germline-derived CDR1 and CDR2 are KGHSH and LQKENI. Germline trimming cut 3 bases from V and 6 bases from J; bases unmatched to any gene: 7. CDR3 size: 15 residues. The CDR3 DNA follows: TGTGCCAGCTCACCGGGCGGGAGTGTTTCCGGGGAGCTGTTTTTT. As protein: CASSPGGSVSGELFF.

The chain links TRBV5-4 to TRBJ1-3; weak D call: TRBD1 (6 bases). V was shortened by 4 bases and J by 6 bases, with 17 bases between the two germline ends. The germline V gene has CDR1 SGHNT and CDR2 YYREEE (reference sequence). CDR3 length: 15 amino acids. CDR3: CASSLGTPQANTIYF. CDR3 DNA: TGTGCCAGCAGCCTGGGGACACCCCAGGCAAACACCATATATTTT.

The chain combines TRBV2 with TRBJ2-5; 7 nucleotides agree with TRBD1. This CDR3 has 16 residues. Germline loops: CDR1 SNHLY, CDR2 FYNNEI. With 2 bases clipped from V and 1 base from J, the junction kept 7 bases outside the gene matches. This CDR3 reads CASSEPGTVFQETQYF. DNA of the CDR3: TGTGCCAGCAGTGAACCCGGGACAGTCTTCCAAGAGACCCAGTACTTC.

The chain carries TRBV21-1 and TRBJ2-1; TRBD2 was called by the table and not checked on the DNA. TRBV21-1 is a recognized pseudogene. This CDR3 is built from 13 residues. CDR3 region: CASSKDVSNEQFF. For the CDR3, the DNA is TGTGCCAGCAGCAAAGATGTTAGCAATGAGCAGTTCTTC.

This chain connects TRBV7-8 to TRBJ2-1; 9 positions agree with TRBD2. The trim removed 4 bases at V and 1 base at J, leaving 2 bases unmatched. The CDR3 spans 15 residues. Germline assignment: CDR1 SGHVS and CDR2 FQNEAQ. The chain's CDR3 is CASSSLAGSYNEQFF. Here the CDR3 DNA reads TGTGCCAGCAGCTCCCTAGCGGGGTCCTACAATGAGCAGTTCTTC.

The chain recombines TRBV30 with TRBJ1-2, with a weak D call TRBD1 (5 bases). There are 12 residues in the CDR3. Per germline, CDR1 GTSNPN and CDR2 SVGIG (reference sequence). The V and J ends lost 4 bases and 4 bases respectively, with 10 bases between them. The CDR3, as DNA: TGTGCCTGGACTCCCGGGGGCTATGGCTACACCTTC. This gives the protein CAWTPGGYGYTF.

This chain joins TRBV30 and TRBJ1-5, with D unresolved. Trimming took 2 bases from V and 1 from J, leaving 9 bases between them. CDR1 is GTSNPN, CDR2 SVGIG, per germline (reference sequence). The CDR3 totals 14 residues. The CDR3: CAWSTDSSNQPQHF. CDR3 DNA sequence: TGTGCCTGGAGTACAGATTCGAGCAATCAGCCCCAGCATTTT.

V and J are TRBV2 and TRBJ1-5; TRBD1 might be the D (5 bases). The V and J ends lost 0 bases and 2 bases respectively, with 5 bases between them. The CDR3 has 14 residues. The germline V gene encodes CDR1 SNHLY and CDR2 FYNNEI. The CDR3 reads CASSEARGNQPQHF. The CDR3 bases are TGTGCCAGCAGTGAAGCCAGGGGCAATCAGCCCCAGCATTTT.

This rearrangement joins TRBV7-9 to TRBJ1-1; 12 nucleotides agree with TRBD1. The germline V gene has CDR1 SEHNR and CDR2 FQNEAQ (reference sequence). Losses at the gene ends were 1 base for V and 8 bases for J; bases not matched to a gene: 5. The CDR3 runs to 15 residues. In nucleotides, the CDR3 is TGTGCCAGCAGCTTAGGGGACAGGGGGCGCTTGGAAGCTTTCTTT. This translates into CASSLGDRGRLEAFF.

This clone was counted at least ten times. CDR3 sequence (DNA): TGCGCCAGCAGTGAGAAACTAGTAAGGGAGACCCAGTACTTC. Its translation is CASSEKLVRETQYF. V usage is TRBV10-1 and J usage is TRBJ2-5; D might be TRBD2 (5 bases). The CDR3 spans 14 residues. Per the germline V gene, CDR1 is WNHNN and CDR2 is SYGVQD (reference sequence). V lost 2 bases and J 5 bases, leaving 12 bases between the germline ends.

This chain joins TRBV28 and TRBJ1-2; tentatively, D is TRBD1 (5 bases). Per germline, CDR1 MDHEN and CDR2 SYDVKM. The CDR3 has 14 residues. With 2 bases removed from V and 8 bases from J, the gap between germline ends came to 15 bases. The CDR3 region has the DNA TGTGCCAGCAGTTTACTCTCGGAGGGGAAGGGCTACACCTTC. This codes for CASSLLSEGKGYTF.